This T cell receptor beta chain appears in the sequencing data of a study of cytomegalovirus exposure and HLA in healthy donors (dated by TCRdb to 2015 to 2018). Background for the entire study: An earlier analysis of roughly 610 of the donors reported under 300 Gb of sequence data and roughly 120 million unique TCR beta sequences obtained from about 200 million T cells. An early release that covered about 600 HLA-typed donors contained about 300 gigabases of sequencing data and tens of millions of unique TCR sequences. Of the approximately 400 genotyped donors, around 81% fell in the genetic ancestry cluster associated with self-reported Caucasian donors. The study was designed to test whether signatures of past pathogen exposure could be identified by cataloging public T cell receptors. The study used immunosequencing to profile the T cell repertoires of several hundred subjects and linked those repertoires to cytomegalovirus serostatus. In addition to the first cohort of several hundred subjects, a separate validation cohort of 100 to 150 different subjects was used. To predict cytomegalovirus infection status, the study brought together high-throughput TCR immunosequencing, statistical association of individual TCRs with disease status, and machine learning. To study patterns of TCR occurrence, a later analysis re-analyzed previously published TCR beta repertoires from several hundred donors and added high-resolution HLA genotyping. The later analysis used no new phenotypic data to find candidate immune exposures, relying instead on TCR beta sequences and their occurrence across donors. An earlier analysis of 587 of the donors applied high-throughput TCR beta sequencing to assess whether each TCR beta V gene segment acted as functional or pseudogenic. Donor age, sex, ethnicity and CMV serostatus were compiled alongside the repertoire data. A later genetic analysis took genome-wide SNP genotypes for 398 of the 666 donors and used that subset as a discovery cohort. All discovery cohort repertoires had been generated using a single sequencing platform. HLA typing included class I and class II loci at four-digit resolution. Typing coverage differed by locus: A, B, C, DRB1 and DQB1 were typed in roughly 629-630 donors, DQA1 in 522, DPA1 in around 580, and DPB1 in roughly 450. Because of strong linkage in the cohort, roughly five DR-DQ haplotypes were treated as single units for association and clustering. Across some 400 genotyped donors of the cohort, an average of about 200,000 unique TCR beta nucleotide sequences per donor were sequenced, and around 19% of those sequences were non-productive.

Trimming leaves V shorter by 5 bases and J shorter by 2 bases, with the junction holding 3 bases beyond the gene matches. The CDR3 spans 14 residues, from the cysteine through the phenylalanine. This entry keeps only the CDR3 DNA: 42 bases, framed from base 1. Looking up the germline V gene yields CDR1 SGHTA and CDR2 FQGNSA. Points the paper makes about the study in general: V-gene and J-gene trimming of TCR beta chains was associated with a missense DCLRE1C variant in a later genetic analysis, and the association was replicated in an independent cohort. According to a later analysis, TCR association rates differed among HLA loci, with DRB1 alleles showing the most associated TCRs and HLA-C alleles showing the fewest. Across donors, most TCR sequences were observed very rarely, whereas some public TCRs were present in many individuals. Linkage disequilibrium might explain the correlated functional status among segregating V segments, but an unknown experimental factor could not be excluded. When HLA alleles, especially DR and DQ, strongly co-occurred, attributing TCR associations to individual alleles was difficult. According to a later analysis, most CMV-associated TCR beta chains appeared to be HLA-restricted, and the HLA associations seemed to be driven largely by CMV exposure. Broadly in line with IMGT annotations, most TCR beta V segments showed up in productive rearrangements about 87% or about 30% of the time in an earlier analysis of about 500 of the donors. The classifier was reported to diagnose cytomegalovirus status with high specificity and sensitivity in both the original cohort and the validation cohort. Some IMGT-functional V segments, including TRBV6-2 and TRBV6-3, could not be told apart with the 87-base-pair reads, so those segments were excluded. This cohort had only TCR beta chains sequenced, and the lack of alpha or paired-chain data limited which features could be detected. The only immune exposure information available for the cohort was CMV serostatus. In a later genetic analysis, fewer N-insertions in productive TCRs were reported among donors in an Asian-associated ancestry cluster than the roughly 640-donor mean. A further reported finding was that TCR beta sequences accurately predicted the HLA-A and HLA-B alleles for most subjects in the first cohort. The study gave a list of 150 to 200 TCR beta chains associated with cytomegalovirus. Compared with equally common non-associated chains, HLA-associated TCR beta chains in a later analysis were more clonally expanded and had lower generation probabilities. Three of the identified cytomegalovirus-associated TCR beta chains were confirmed in vitro to be specific for cytomegalovirus antigens. A later analysis associated 16,951 TCR beta sequences with specific HLA alleles at a false discovery rate of 0.05. In a later analysis, several top co-occurrence clusters were reported to appear linked to parvovirus B19, influenza, CMV and Epstein-Barr virus. HLA typing was unavailable for some donors at each locus, so association tests used only the typed subset. Fewer than 20 rarely observed V segments, including chromosome 9 orphons, were excluded from the earlier analysis of some 590 of the donors because counts were too low. A cluster of highly shared sequence variants was judged likely to be a technical artifact of the sequencing pipeline. It was suggested by the authors that the approach could potentially be generalized to other disease states and immunological phenotypes. The presence/absence analyses assumed that sequencing depth was roughly uniform across donors, and that assumption may not be true.

The method behind the library was the immunoSEQ multiplex PCR assay. A mixture of 60 forward primers for TCR Vbeta segments and 13 reverse primers for TCR Jbeta segments was used in the multiplex PCR. A multiplex PCR assay on genomic DNA amplified the CDR3 region of rearranged TCR beta genes. The Illumina HiSeq System was used to sequence the amplified TCR beta libraries as 87-base-pair reads. The published analysis was carried out like this. Across the 640 or so repertoires, a later analysis counted about 81 million unique TCR beta chains, around 10 million of which were shared by at least two donors. Raw reads were error-corrected and collapsed into unique sequences with a nearest-neighbor algorithm that merged closely related sequences to remove PCR and sequencing errors. CDR3 sequences were aligned to IMGT reference sequences to assign V, D and J gene segments. Each retained sequence needed at least a six-nucleotide match to both a V gene segment and a J gene segment. Rearrangements were called productive when the CDR3 lacked stop codons and stayed in frame with V and J; all others were non-productive. CDR3 was defined by IMGT convention, running from the second conserved V-encoded cysteine to the conserved J-encoded phenylalanine. In an earlier analysis of 500 to 650 of the donors, sequences lacking an unambiguous match to a single V gene segment were excluded. In an earlier analysis of approximately 560 of the donors, a V segment was called functional when productive rearrangements were above 56.7%, and segregating when the standard deviation between donors exceeded 5%. A statistical classification framework was built to diagnose cytomegalovirus status from the catalog of TCR beta chain sequences. V and J gene assignment, in a later analysis, came from comparing TCR nucleotide sequences with IMGT/GENE-DB human TR gene sequences. The TCRdist pipeline was used in a later analysis to assign CDR3 sequences and most-parsimonious VDJ recombination scenarios. In a later analysis, each TCR beta chain was defined by its CDR3 amino acid sequence together with its V-gene family, and reads lacking a unique V-gene family were excluded. A later analysis removed 500 to 600 highly shared, low-generation-probability nucleotide sequences to deal with suspected cross-contamination and a sequencing artifact. In a later analysis, a clonal expansion index for each public chain was calculated from normalized within-repertoire ranks of inferred template counts. In a later analysis, generation probabilities were computed using a VDJ recombination model fitted to out-of-frame rearrangements, and the results were checked against IGoR. In a later analysis, hypergeometric tests were used to score TCR-TCR, TCR-HLA and TCR-CMV co-occurrence, with a repertoire-size bias correction applied to TCR pairs. A later analysis estimated false discovery rates by permuting HLA or CMV assignments 20 times. A later analysis grouped co-occurring TCRs with DBSCAN, adding TCRdist sequence similarity when clustering within HLA-allele-positive subsets. For co-occurrence clustering, repertoires with fewer than 30,000 or more than 120,000 public chains were excluded, along with roughly 5 repertoires with anomalous nucleotide sharing. Entries here come from immuneACCESS through TCRdb and include only in-frame sequences with V and J called. Some clones fail to appear in such tables; in the studies checked, an unresolved V gene covers under half of the shortfall, and the cause of the remainder is unknown. V, J and clone size are those of that table, while D and trimming were read from the DNA. This sample is represented by 150,000 or so clones; more than 65% of them were singletons. The biggest ten clones account for about 1.5% of the sample.

The cohort comprised around 690 healthy bone marrow donors. At the time of sampling, all cohort members were nominally healthy, though unrecorded immune exposures were likely present. The donor tested CMV seronegative, placing the donor among the 350 or so seronegative members of the cohort. A peripheral blood sample was collected from each donor, and TCR beta sequencing was performed on peripheral blood mononuclear cells. The Qiagen DNeasy Blood Extraction Kit was used to extract genomic DNA from the blood cell samples. Comment on this clone: No antigen is known for it. No quality values exist for individual bases; no much larger clone is one base distant.

Source material: PBMCs. This TCR derives from a woman aged 25-40 years in good health and CMV-seronegative. The rearrangement joined TRBV7-2 to TRBJ2-7; the central 10 bases match TRBD1. The DNA is TGTGCCAGCAGCCTGGACAGGGGGACCTACGAGCAGTACTTC. Translated, it reads CASSLDRGTYEQYF.